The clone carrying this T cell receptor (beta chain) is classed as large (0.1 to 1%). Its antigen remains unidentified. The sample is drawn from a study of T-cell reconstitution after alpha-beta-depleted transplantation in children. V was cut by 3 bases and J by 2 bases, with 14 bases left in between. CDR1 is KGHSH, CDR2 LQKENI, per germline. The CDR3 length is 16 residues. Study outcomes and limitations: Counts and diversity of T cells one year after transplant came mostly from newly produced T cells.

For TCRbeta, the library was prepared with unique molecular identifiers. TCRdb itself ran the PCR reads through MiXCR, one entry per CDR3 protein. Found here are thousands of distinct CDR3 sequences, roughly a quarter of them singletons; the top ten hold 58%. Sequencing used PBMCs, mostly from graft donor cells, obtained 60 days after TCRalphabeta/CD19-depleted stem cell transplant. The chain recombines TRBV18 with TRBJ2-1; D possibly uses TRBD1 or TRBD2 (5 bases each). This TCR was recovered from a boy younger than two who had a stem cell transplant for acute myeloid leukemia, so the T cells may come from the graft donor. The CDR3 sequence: CASSPVVGVPYNEQFF. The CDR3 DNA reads TGTGCCAGCTCACCCGTCGTGGGGGTCCCCTACAATGAGCAGTTCTTC.